The clone carrying this T cell receptor (beta chain) was recorded only once. The sample is drawn from a study of shared clonotypes between healthy human individuals. Study information: The donors, a couple of women and three men, were aged 18 to 49. Each donor had three CD4 naive, three CD4 memory, two CD8 naive and one CD8 memory plate.

An assay was performed, and its level was deep. The authors loaded about 200 ng DNA, 27,000 or so T cell genomes, into sorted-subset replicate PCRs. Measured with immunoSEQ multiplex PCR; TCRdb has only the in-frame clones, and not every one. This repertoire shows 2 million to 2.5 million clones, 90% to 95% found once; its top ten account for around 0.37%. Trimming cost V 2 bases and J 3 bases, with 10 bases left between them. The CDR3 extends over 14 amino acids. The germline V gene encodes CDR1 SQVTM and CDR2 ANQGSEA. The sample was naive CD4+ T cells from PBMCs. Subset meaning: CD45RA+ positively selected. This chain connects TRBV29-1 to TRBJ1-4; D remains unclear. The source of this sequence is a man aged 18-30 years in good health. Some clones in this sample may be carry-over from other donors' samples. The DNA for the CDR3 is TGCAGCGTTGAAAGTCGAGGAGCTAATGAAAAACTGTTTTTT. Encoded protein: CSVESRGANEKLFF.